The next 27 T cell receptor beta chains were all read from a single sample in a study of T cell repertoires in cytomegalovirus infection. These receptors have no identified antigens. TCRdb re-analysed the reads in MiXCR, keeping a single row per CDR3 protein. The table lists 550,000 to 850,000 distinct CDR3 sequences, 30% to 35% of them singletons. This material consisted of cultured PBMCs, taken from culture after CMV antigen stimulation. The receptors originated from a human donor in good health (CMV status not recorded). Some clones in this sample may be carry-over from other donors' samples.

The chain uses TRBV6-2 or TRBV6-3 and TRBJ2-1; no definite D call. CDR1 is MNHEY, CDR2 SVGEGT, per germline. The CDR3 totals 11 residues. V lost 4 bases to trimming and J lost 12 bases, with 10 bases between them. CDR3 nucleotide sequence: TGTGCCAGCAGTTCCTACATGGGGCAGTTCTTC. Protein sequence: CASSSYMGQFF.

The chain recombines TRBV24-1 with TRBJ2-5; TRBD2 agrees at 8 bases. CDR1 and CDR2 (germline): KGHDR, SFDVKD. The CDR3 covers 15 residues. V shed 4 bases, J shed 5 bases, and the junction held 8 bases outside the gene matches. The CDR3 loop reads CATSDRGLADETQYF. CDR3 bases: TGTGCCACCAGTGACCGCGGACTAGCAGATGAGACCCAGTACTTC.

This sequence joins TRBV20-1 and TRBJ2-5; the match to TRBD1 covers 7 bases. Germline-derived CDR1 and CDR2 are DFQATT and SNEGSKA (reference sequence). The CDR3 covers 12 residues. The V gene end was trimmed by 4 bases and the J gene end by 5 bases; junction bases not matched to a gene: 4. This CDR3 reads CSAKTGLETQYF. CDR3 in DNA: TGCAGTGCTAAGACAGGGCTGGAGACCCAGTACTTC.

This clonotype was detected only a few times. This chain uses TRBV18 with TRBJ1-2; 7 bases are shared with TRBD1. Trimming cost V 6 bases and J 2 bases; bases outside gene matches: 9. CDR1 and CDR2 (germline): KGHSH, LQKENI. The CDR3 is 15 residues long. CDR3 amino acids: CASSVGTAQNYGYTF. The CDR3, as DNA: TGTGCCAGCTCGGTGGGGACAGCTCAAAACTATGGCTACACCTTC.

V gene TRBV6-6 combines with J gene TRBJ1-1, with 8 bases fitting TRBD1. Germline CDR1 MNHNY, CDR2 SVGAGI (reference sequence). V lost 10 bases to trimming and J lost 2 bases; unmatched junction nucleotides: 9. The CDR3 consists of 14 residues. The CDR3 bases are TGTGCCACAAAGTTTGACAGGGGAAACACTGAAGCTTTCTTT. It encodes CATKFDRGNTEAFF.

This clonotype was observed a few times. The DNA of the CDR3 is TGTGCCAGCAGCAACCAGGGACAGGGCACCGGGGAGCTGTTTTTT. This gives the protein CASSNQGQGTGELFF. This chain connects TRBV7-2 to TRBJ2-2, with 9 bases matching TRBD1. V was pared by 5 bases and J by 4 bases, with 5 bases of the junction left unmatched. Germline V gene sequence: CDR1 SGHTA, CDR2 FQGNSA. The CDR3 runs to 15 residues.

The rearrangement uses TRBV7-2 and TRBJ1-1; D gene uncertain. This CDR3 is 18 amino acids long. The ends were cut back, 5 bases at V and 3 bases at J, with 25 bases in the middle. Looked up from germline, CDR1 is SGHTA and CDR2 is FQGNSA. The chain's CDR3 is CASSPESPFLYIDTEAFF. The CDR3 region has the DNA TGTGCCAGCAGCCCGGAGAGCCCTTTCTTATATATCGACACTGAAGCTTTCTTT.

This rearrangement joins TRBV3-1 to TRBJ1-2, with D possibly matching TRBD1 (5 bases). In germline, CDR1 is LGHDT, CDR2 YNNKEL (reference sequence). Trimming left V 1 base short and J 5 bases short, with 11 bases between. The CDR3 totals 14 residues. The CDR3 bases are TGTGCCAGCAGCCAAGTAGGGGAGCATTATGGCTACACCTTC. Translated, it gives CASSQVGEHYGYTF.

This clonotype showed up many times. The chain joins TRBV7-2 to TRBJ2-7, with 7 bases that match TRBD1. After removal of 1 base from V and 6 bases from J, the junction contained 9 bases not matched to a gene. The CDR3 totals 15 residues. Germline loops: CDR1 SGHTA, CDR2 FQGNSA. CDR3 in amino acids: CASSLEQTGWREQYF. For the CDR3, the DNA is TGTGCCAGCAGCTTAGAACAGACAGGGTGGCGCGAGCAGTACTTC.

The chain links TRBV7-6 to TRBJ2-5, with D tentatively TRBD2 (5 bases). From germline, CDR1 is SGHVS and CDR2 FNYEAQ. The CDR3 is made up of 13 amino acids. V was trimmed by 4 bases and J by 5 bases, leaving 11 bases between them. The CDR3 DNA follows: TGTGCCAGCAGCTATGCGGGCTGGGAGACCCAGTACTTC. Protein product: CASSYAGWETQYF.

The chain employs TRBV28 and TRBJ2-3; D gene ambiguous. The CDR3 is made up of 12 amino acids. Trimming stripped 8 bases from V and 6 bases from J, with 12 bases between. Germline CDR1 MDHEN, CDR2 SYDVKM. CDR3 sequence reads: CASGLGEDTQYF. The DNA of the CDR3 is TGTGCCAGCGGGCTAGGTGAGGATACGCAGTATTTT.

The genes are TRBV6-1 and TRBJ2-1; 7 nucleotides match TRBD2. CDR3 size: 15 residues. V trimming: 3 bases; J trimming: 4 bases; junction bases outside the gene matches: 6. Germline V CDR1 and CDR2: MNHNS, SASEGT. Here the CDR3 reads CASSDPGAGYNEQFF. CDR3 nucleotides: TGTGCCAGCAGTGACCCGGGAGCGGGGTACAATGAGCAGTTCTTC.

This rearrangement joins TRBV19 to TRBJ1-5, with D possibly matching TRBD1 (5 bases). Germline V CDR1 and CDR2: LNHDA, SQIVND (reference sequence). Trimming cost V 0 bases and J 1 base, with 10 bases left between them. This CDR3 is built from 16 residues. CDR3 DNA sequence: TGTGCCAGTAGTATAGATACAGGAACGAGCAATCAGCCCCAGCATTTT. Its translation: CASSIDTGTSNQPQHF. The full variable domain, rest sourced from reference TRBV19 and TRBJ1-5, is DGGITQSPKYLFRKEGQNVTLSCEQNLNHDAMYWYRQDPGQGLRLIYYSQIVNDFQKGDIAEGYSVSREKKESFPLTVTSAQKNPTAFYLCASSIDTGTSNQPQHFGDGTRLSIL.

The CDR3 loop reads CASSLVSGGGGYTF. CDR3 coding DNA: TGTGCCAGCAGTTTAGTTTCCGGAGGTGGGGGCTACACCTTC. V gene TRBV12-3 or TRBV12-4 combines with J gene TRBJ1-2, with D uncertain. This CDR3 spans 14 amino acids. V was clipped by 1 base and J by 8 bases, with 14 bases between them.

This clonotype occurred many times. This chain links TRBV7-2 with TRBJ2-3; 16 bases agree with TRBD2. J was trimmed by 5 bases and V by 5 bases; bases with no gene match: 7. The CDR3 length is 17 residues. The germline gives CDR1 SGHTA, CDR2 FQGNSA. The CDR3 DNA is TGTGCCAGCAGCCAGGGACTAGCGGGAGGGCTCGGAGATACGCAGTATTTT. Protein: CASSQGLAGGLGDTQYF.

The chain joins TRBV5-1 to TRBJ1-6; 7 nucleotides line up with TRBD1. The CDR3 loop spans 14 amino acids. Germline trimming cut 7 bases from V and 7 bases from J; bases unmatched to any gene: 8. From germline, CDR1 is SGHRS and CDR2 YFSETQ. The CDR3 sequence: CASAGTVENSPLHF. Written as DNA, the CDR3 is TGCGCCAGCGCCGGGACAGTTGAAAATTCACCCCTCCACTTT.

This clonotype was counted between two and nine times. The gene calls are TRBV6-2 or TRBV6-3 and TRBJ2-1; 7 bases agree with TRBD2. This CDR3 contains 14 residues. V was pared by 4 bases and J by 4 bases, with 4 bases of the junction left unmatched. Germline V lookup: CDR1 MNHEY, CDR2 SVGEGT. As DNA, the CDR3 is TGTGCCAGCAGTTCAGCGGGACGGTACAATGAGCAGTTCTTC. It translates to CASSSAGRYNEQFF.

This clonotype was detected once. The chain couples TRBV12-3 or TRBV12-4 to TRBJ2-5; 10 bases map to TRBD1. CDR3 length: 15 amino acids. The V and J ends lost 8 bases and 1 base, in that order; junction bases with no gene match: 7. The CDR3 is CASQSWDRGQETQYF. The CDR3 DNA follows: TGTGCCAGCCAAAGCTGGGACAGGGGCCAAGAGACCCAGTACTTC.

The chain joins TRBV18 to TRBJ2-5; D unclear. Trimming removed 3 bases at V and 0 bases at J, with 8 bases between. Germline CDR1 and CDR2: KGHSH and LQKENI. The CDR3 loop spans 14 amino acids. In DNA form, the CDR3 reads TGTGCCAGCTCACCCGCAGAGAACCAAGAGACCCAGTACTTC. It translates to CASSPAENQETQYF.

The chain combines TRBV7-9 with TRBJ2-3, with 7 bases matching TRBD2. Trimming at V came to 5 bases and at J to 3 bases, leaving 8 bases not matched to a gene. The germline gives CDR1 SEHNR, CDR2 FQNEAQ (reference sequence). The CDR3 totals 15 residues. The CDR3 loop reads CASSRRDYMTDTQYF. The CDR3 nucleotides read TGTGCCAGCAGCCGCCGGGACTATATGACAGATACGCAGTATTTT.

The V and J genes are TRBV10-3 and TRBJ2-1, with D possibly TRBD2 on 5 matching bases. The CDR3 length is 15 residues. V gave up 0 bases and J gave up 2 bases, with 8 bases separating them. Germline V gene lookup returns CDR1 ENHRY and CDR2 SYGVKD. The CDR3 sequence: CAISESEDPYNEQFF. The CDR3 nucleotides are TGTGCCATCAGTGAGTCGGAGGACCCCTACAATGAGCAGTTCTTC.

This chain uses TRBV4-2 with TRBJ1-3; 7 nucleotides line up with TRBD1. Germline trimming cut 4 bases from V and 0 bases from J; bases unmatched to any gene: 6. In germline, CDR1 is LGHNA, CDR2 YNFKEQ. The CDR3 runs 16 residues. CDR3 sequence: CASSPYTGDSGNTIYF. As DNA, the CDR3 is TGTGCCAGCAGCCCGTATACAGGGGACTCTGGAAACACCATATATTTT.

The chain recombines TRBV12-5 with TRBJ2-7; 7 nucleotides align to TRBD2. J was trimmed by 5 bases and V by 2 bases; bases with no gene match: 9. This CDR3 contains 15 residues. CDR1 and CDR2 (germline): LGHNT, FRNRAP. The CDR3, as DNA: TGTGCTAGTGGTTTGAGGCCCAGCGGGATCCACGAGCAGTACTTC. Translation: CASGLRPSGIHEQYF.

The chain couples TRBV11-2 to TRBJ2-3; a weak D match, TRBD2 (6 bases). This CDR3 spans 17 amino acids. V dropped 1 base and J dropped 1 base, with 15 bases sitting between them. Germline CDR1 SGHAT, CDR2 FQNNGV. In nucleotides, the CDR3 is TGTGCCAGCAGCTTAGGAGTATGGGGGGTGGGCACAGATACGCAGTATTTT. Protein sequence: CASSLGVWGVGTDTQYF.

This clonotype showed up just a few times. CDR3 coding DNA: TGTGCCAGCAGCTACGGGGGGAGCGGGGGGGCCTCGGGGTTCTTC. Its translation: CASSYGGSGGASGFF. The chain uses TRBV7-2 and TRBJ2-1; TRBD2 aligns across 10 bases. The CDR3 is 15 residues long. CDR1 SGHTA and CDR2 FQGNSA come from the germline V gene. Trimming removed 4 bases from V and 15 bases from J; junction bases left unmatched: 15.

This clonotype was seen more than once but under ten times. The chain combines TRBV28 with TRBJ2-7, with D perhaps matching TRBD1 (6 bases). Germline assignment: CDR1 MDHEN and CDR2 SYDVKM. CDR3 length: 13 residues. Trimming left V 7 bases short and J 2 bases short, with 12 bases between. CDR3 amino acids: CASIGTPTYEQYF. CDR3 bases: TGTGCCAGCATAGGGACACCGACCTACGAGCAGTACTTC.

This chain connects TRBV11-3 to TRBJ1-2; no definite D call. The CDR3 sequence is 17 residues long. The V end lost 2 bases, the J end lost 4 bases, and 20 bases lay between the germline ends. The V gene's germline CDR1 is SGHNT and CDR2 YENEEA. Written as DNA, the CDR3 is TGTGCCAGCAGCTTATCACTCCCGGCCCCGCGCGGCTATGGCTACACCTTC. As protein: CASSLSLPAPRGYGYTF.